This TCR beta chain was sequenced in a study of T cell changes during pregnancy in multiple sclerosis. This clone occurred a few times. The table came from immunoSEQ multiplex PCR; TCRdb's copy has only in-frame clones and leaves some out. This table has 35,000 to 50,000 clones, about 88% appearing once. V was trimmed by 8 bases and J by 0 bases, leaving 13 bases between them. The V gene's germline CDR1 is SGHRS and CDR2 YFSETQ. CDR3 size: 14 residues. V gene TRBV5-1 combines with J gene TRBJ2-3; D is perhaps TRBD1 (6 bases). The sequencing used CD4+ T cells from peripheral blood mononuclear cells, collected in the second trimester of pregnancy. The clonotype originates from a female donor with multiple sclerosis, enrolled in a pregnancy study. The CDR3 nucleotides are TGCGCCAGTACGGACAGTCCTAGCACAGATACGCAGTATTTT. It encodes CASTDSPSTDTQYF.